Following are 10 T cell receptor beta chains from one sample sequenced in a study of cytomegalovirus exposure and HLA in healthy donors. The PCR made use of 60 Vbeta and 13 Jbeta primers. The table came from immunoSEQ multiplex PCR; TCRdb's copy has only in-frame clones and leaves some out. Of about 140,000 clones in the sample, around 80% were seen once. Input material: PBMCs. The receptors stem from a woman aged 40 to 50 in good health and CMV-seronegative.

The V and J genes are TRBV7-2 and TRBJ1-4; D not resolved. The CDR3 is made up of 14 amino acids. CDR1 is SGHTA and CDR2 is FQGNSA in the germline V gene. V lost 10 bases to trimming and J lost 4 bases, with 16 bases between them. In DNA form, the CDR3 reads TGTGCCACTACGCGGGGTTCCGGTAATGAAAAACTGTTTTTT. It codes for CATTRGSGNEKLFF.

This clone was counted a single time. The chain carries TRBV15 and TRBJ2-7, with D maybe TRBD1 (6 bases). The germline gives CDR1 LNHNV, CDR2 YYDKDF (reference sequence). CDR3 length: 14 residues. Deletions cut 0 bases from V and 0 bases from J, with 6 bases between. The CDR3 here is CATSREQGSYEQYF. The CDR3 DNA is TGTGCCACCAGCAGAGAACAGGGCTCCTACGAGCAGTACTTC.

The chain employs TRBV28 and TRBJ1-1; TRBD1 might be the D (6 bases). Between the trimmed V and J ends, which lost 1 base and 3 bases, there was a span of 12 bases. Germline V gene sequence: CDR1 MDHEN, CDR2 SYDVKM. The CDR3 consists of 15 residues. CDR3: CASSLLGAGDTEAFF. Written as DNA, the CDR3 is TGTGCCAGCAGTTTATTGGGGGCGGGGGACACTGAAGCTTTCTTT.

V usage is TRBV7-8 and J usage is TRBJ1-4; 7 nucleotides line up with TRBD1. The V gene end was trimmed by 2 bases and the J gene end by 2 bases; junction bases not matched to a gene: 2. In germline, CDR1 is SGHVS, CDR2 FQNEAQ. The CDR3 has 15 amino acids. The CDR3 DNA reads as TGTGCCAGCAGCTTAAAGGGACAGACTAATGAAAAACTGTTTTTT. Its translation: CASSLKGQTNEKLFF.

This clone was recorded a few times. The chain is built from TRBV6-5 and TRBJ1-1; D is possibly TRBD1 (6 bases). CDR1 and CDR2 from the germline V gene are MNHEY and SVGAGI. The V gene lost 0 bases and the J gene lost 2 bases, with 10 bases spanning the gap. This CDR3 has 15 residues. The CDR3 bases are TGTGCCAGCAGTTACTCGGGGGGGGCAAACACTGAAGCTTTCTTT. Translating gives CASSYSGGANTEAFF.

The genes are TRBV28 and TRBJ1-5; 8 bases map to TRBD1. The CDR3 loop spans 14 amino acids. Per germline, CDR1 MDHEN and CDR2 SYDVKM. The junction had 2 bases not matched to a gene; V was cut back by 5 bases and J by 2 bases. This CDR3 reads CASSAGGGNQPQHF. As DNA, the CDR3 is TGTGCCAGCAGTGCAGGGGGCGGCAATCAGCCCCAGCATTTT.

DNA for the CDR3: TGTGCCAGCAGCGTAGCTAGGAAGAACACTGAAGCTTTCTTT. Translated, it gives CASSVARKNTEAFF. This chain connects TRBV9 to TRBJ1-1; D not resolved. CDR3 length: 14 amino acids. Trimming took 0 bases from V and 1 from J, leaving 7 bases between them. CDR1 SGDLS and CDR2 YYNGEE come from the germline V gene. Full variable domain (remainder filled in from reference TRBV9 and TRBJ1-1): DSGVTQTPKHLITATGQRVTLRCSPRSGDLSVYWYQQSLDQGLQFLIQYYNGEERAKGNILERFSAQQFPDLHSELNLSSLELGDSALYFCASSVARKNTEAFFGQGTRLTVV.

This chain joins TRBV2 and TRBJ1-2; TRBD1 might be the D (5 bases). CDR1 SNHLY and CDR2 FYNNEI come from the germline V gene. V lost 6 bases and J 6 bases, leaving 14 bases between the germline ends. This CDR3 is 13 amino acids long. The CDR3 reads CASSRQLTDGYTF. In nucleotides, the CDR3 is TGTGCCAGCAGCCGACAGTTAACGGATGGCTACACCTTC.

The gene calls are TRBV27 and TRBJ1-1; 10 positions match TRBD1. The CDR3 length is 13 residues. Unmatched junction bases numbered 3, after V lost 6 bases and J lost 5 bases. From germline, CDR1 is MNHEY and CDR2 SMNVEV (reference sequence). The DNA for the CDR3 is TGTGCCAGCAGGGACAGGGGGTATACTGAAGCTTTCTTT. Residues: CASRDRGYTEAFF.

This clone is categorized as medium-sized. The chain links TRBV4-3 to TRBJ2-6; tentatively, D is TRBD2 (6 bases). CDR3 size: 17 residues. V gave up 0 bases and J gave up 0 bases, with 9 bases separating them. The germline V gene has CDR1 LGHNA and CDR2 YSLEER. This CDR3 is CASSQEGGISGANVLTF. CDR3 in DNA: TGCGCCAGCAGCCAAGAAGGAGGGATCTCTGGGGCCAACGTCCTGACTTTC.